The next 2 T cell receptor beta chains were all read from a single sample in a study of blood T cell repertoires in COVID-19 (dated by TCRdb to about 2020). The library was generated by the immunoSEQ multiplex PCR assay. Entries here come from immuneACCESS through TCRdb and include only in-frame sequences with V and J called. Some clones fail to appear in such tables; in the studies checked, an unresolved V gene covers under half of the shortfall, and the cause of the remainder is unknown. Counted in this sample were roughly 53,000 clones; 77% of them appeared once. The top ten clonotypes cover around two fifths of the sample. What was sequenced was peripheral blood. The receptors shown here come from a man between 65 and 79 years old with active or convalescent COVID-19.

V usage is TRBV11-2 and J usage is TRBJ2-2, with 8 bases matching TRBD1. After removal of 8 bases from V and 6 bases from J, the junction contained 8 bases not matched to a gene. Germline values: CDR1 SGHAT, CDR2 FQNNGV. The CDR3 contains 14 residues. Here the CDR3 DNA reads TGTGCCAGCTCAGGACAGGGAATATCCGGGGAGCTGTTTTTT. It translates to CASSGQGISGELFF.

DNA of the CDR3: TGTGCCAGCTCACCGACAGGGAATTTCGAGCAGTACTTC. It specifies CASSPTGNFEQYF. The J gene is TRBJ2-7, the V gene TRBV18; TRBD1 agrees at 7 bases. This CDR3 has 13 residues. Per the germline V gene, CDR1 is KGHSH and CDR2 is LQKENI. V lost 3 bases to trimming and J lost 6 bases; unmatched junction nucleotides: 5.